These T cell receptor beta chains were read from a single sample in a study of shared clonotypes between healthy human individuals. Assay used: immunoSEQ multiplex PCR; TCRdb lists only in-frame clones, some missing. This sample carries 2 million to 3 million clones, 93% of them seen once, and the ten largest clones take around 0.37%. Sequencing was performed on naive CD4+ T cells from PBMCs. The receptors stem from a man aged 18 to 29 in good health. Some clones in this sample may be carry-over from other donors' samples. Each CDR3 is given with its conserved first and last residue. The D gene is left open where the match is weak. A clone size is listed for some rows: how often the clone was seen (once, few, many), or a class if it is expanded.

j_gene,d_gene,abundance,v_gene,len,CDR3aa,CDR3nt
TRBJ2-2,TRBD1,NA,TRBV30,16,CAWEGTGTGGPGELFF,TGTGCCTGGGAAGGAACCGGGACAGGGGGACCCGGGGAGCTGTTTTTT
TRBJ1-3,NA,NA,TRBV7-8,15,CASSLAGVRGNTIYF,TGTGCCAGCAGCTTAGCGGGGGTTAGGGGAAACACCATATATTTT
TRBJ2-2,TRBD1,NA,TRBV4-3,18,CASSQDKGGAGGTGELFF,TGCGCCAGCAGCCAAGACAAAGGGGGCGCTGGGGGCACCGGGGAGCTGTTTTTT
TRBJ2-5,TRBD1,NA,TRBV9,15,CASSVGQGGVETQYF,TGTGCCAGCAGCGTGGGACAGGGAGGAGTGGAGACCCAGTACTTC
TRBJ2-5,TRBD2,once,TRBV10-3,13,CAIRPGLQETQYF,TGTGCCATCAGACCGGGACTACAAGAGACCCAGTACTTC
TRBJ1-1,TRBD1,NA,TRBV4-1,18,CASSQVGQGVKWVTEAFF,TGCGCCAGCAGCCAAGTGGGACAGGGGGTCAAATGGGTCACTGAAGCTTTCTTT
TRBJ2-1,TRBD2,NA,TRBV2,15,CATRTSGVRVGEQFF,TGTGCCACCCGGACTAGCGGGGTTCGGGTCGGTGAGCAGTTCTTC
TRBJ2-2,NA,once,TRBV7-9,12,CASSPYTGELFF,TGTGCCAGCAGCCCGTATACCGGGGAGCTGTTTTTT
TRBJ1-1,NA,once,TRBV7-9,13,CASSLLTGSEAFF,TGTGCCAGCAGCTTATTGACGGGGTCTGAAGCTTTCTTT
TRBJ1-2,NA,NA,TRBV7-2,15,CASSLVLGQNYGYTF,TGTGCCAGCAGTTTGGTCCTAGGACAGAACTATGGCTACACCTTC
TRBJ2-2,NA,NA,TRBV6-5,15,CASSRDPVLSGELFF,TGTGCCAGCAGTCGGGACCCCGTCTTATCCGGGGAGCTGTTTTTT
TRBJ2-5,TRBD2,NA,TRBV25-1,14,CASSDRLAGETQYF,TGTGCCAGCAGTGATCGTCTAGCGGGAGAAACCCAGTACTTC
TRBJ2-1,TRBD2,NA,TRBV30,16,CAWGTSGRALLDEQFF,TGTGCCTGGGGAACTAGCGGGAGGGCACTTTTGGATGAGCAGTTCTTC
TRBJ1-2,NA,NA,TRBV7-9,13,CASISAGIYGYTF,TGTGCCAGCATCTCGGCAGGGATCTATGGCTACACCTTC
TRBJ2-1,TRBD2,once,TRBV11-3,15,CASSPVGGPHNEQFF,TGTGCCAGCAGCCCGGTGGGAGGGCCACACAATGAGCAGTTCTTC
TRBJ2-5,TRBD2,NA,TRBV7-3,14,CASSSSGVQETQYF,TGTGCCAGCAGCTCTAGCGGGGTTCAAGAGACCCAGTACTTC